These 8 T cell receptor beta chains came from one sample sequenced in a study of response to subunit inactivated influenza vaccine. TCRdb reanalysed the RT-PCR reads using MiXCR and keeps one entry per CDR3 protein. This sample has a few hundred thousand distinct CDR3 sequences; less than 15% occur once, and the top ten carry 8.5% to 14%. The sequences come from PBMCs from blood, collected 11 to 12 days after vaccination. These receptors all stem from a middle-aged man who received an inactivated influenza vaccine.

The chain uses TRBV18 and TRBJ2-1; 8 nucleotides align to TRBD2. The germline V gene encodes CDR1 KGHSH and CDR2 LQKENI. This CDR3 spans 16 amino acids. J lost 8 bases, V lost 5 bases, and 14 bases had no gene match. The CDR3 nucleotides are TGTGCCAGCTCATCGGGTCTCCCGGGAGGGCCAGATGAGCAGTTCTTC. Translation gives CASSSGLPGGPDEQFF.

In this sample, this clonotype turned up a few times. For the CDR3, the DNA is TGTGCCATCAGTGAGTCCGCGGCCCAAGGGGCAGATACGCAGTATTTT. Amino acids: CAISESAAQGADTQYF. The chain employs TRBV10-3 and TRBJ2-3; tentatively, D is TRBD1 (5 bases). The V gene's germline CDR1 is ENHRY and CDR2 SYGVKD. V lost 0 bases, J lost 4 bases, and 14 bases lay in between. The CDR3 has 16 amino acids.

This clonotype was seen a few times. J is TRBJ2-5 and V is TRBV7-8; D is possibly TRBD1 or TRBD2 (5 bases each). The CDR3 is 14 residues long. Looked up from germline, CDR1 is SGHVS and CDR2 is FQNEAQ. The V and J ends lost 4 bases and 1 base respectively, with 10 bases between them. This chain's CDR3 is CASSSSGTQETQYF. The CDR3 DNA reads TGTGCCAGCAGCTCCTCAGGGACCCAAGAGACCCAGTACTTC. The full variable domain, in which reference TRBV7-8 and TRBJ2-5 provide the parts outside the CDR3, is GAGVSQSPRYKVAKRGQDVALRCDPISGHVSLFWYQQALGQGPEFLTYFQNEAQLDKSGLPSDRFFAERPEGSVSTLKIQRTQQEDSAVYLCASSSSGTQETQYFGPGTRLLVL.

The chain joins TRBV10-3 to TRBJ1-6, with D hard to call. The CDR3 loop spans 12 amino acids. The germline CDR1 and CDR2 sequences are ENHRY and SYGVKD. V lost 6 bases, J lost 12 bases, and 12 bases lay in between. CDR3 sequence (DNA): TGTGCCATCAGCGAGGGCCCTGGACCCCTCCACTTT. This codes for CAISEGPGPLHF.

The CDR3 nucleotides are TGTGCCAGCAGGGGCAGGGCCTATGGCTACACCTTC. This sequence encodes CASRGRAYGYTF. The rearrangement uses TRBV6-5 and TRBJ1-2; tentatively, D is TRBD1 (5 bases). Germline-derived CDR1 and CDR2 are MNHEY and SVGAGI. V was trimmed by 6 bases and J by 4 bases, leaving 9 bases between them. This CDR3 has 12 residues.

With regard to this clonotype: Its ends do not fully match the called genes, so a read error is possible. V usage is TRBV20-1 and J usage is TRBJ2-1; no definite D call. From germline, CDR1 is DFQATT and CDR2 SNEGSKA (reference sequence). The CDR3 consists of 8 residues. Here the CDR3 DNA reads TGCAGTGCCGATTCCCCCTTTTTC. Its protein product is CSADSPFF.

In this sample, this clonotype turned up a few times. J is TRBJ2-7 and V is TRBV7-9; TRBD1 aligns across 12 bases. This CDR3 has 16 residues. Germline CDR1 and CDR2: SEHNR and FQNEAQ (reference sequence). V was pared by 1 base and J by 6 bases, with 7 bases of the junction left unmatched. CDR3 sequence: CASSLDPGTGGPEQYF. DNA of the CDR3: TGTGCCAGCAGCTTAGACCCCGGGACAGGGGGCCCCGAGCAGTACTTC.

A few counts support this clonotype. V gene TRBV6-1 combines with J gene TRBJ1-5, with D perhaps matching TRBD1 (6 bases). The CDR3 extends over 16 amino acids. Trimming removed 10 bases at V and 0 bases at J, with 19 bases between. CDR1 and CDR2 (germline): MNHNS, SASEGT. CDR3 protein: CATAPVGGLSNQPQHF. The CDR3 DNA reads TGTGCCACCGCCCCGGTTGGGGGCCTTAGCAATCAGCCCCAGCATTTT.